The next 2 T cell receptor beta chains were all read from a single sample in a study of CD8+CD57+ T cells in acquired aplastic anemia. TCR beta VDJ and CDR3 were profiled, and genomic DNA was the template. TCRdb passed the reads through MiXCR, listing each CDR3 protein once. Of about 220,000 distinct CDR3 sequences listed, around 32% are singletons. Sequencing was carried out using sorted CD4+, CD8+, or CD8+CD57+ T cells (not recorded which) from PBMCs. The origin of the receptors is a human donor in good health, serving as a control.

To note about this clonotype: Since a much larger clone is just one base distant, this may be a read error. The chain uses TRBV5-1 and TRBJ2-5, with D uncertain. This CDR3 has 14 residues. CDR1 and CDR2 from the germline V gene are SGHRS and YFSETQ. The CDR3 reads CASSLGYSQGTQYF. CDR3 in DNA: TGCGCCAGCAGCTTGGGGTATTCCCAAGGGACCCAGTACTTC.

Here the CDR3 reads CATSRVSGGAYEQYF. The CDR3 DNA reads TGTGCCACCAGCAGAGTTTCGGGGGGGGCCTACGAGCAGTACTTC. V is TRBV15 and J is TRBJ2-7, with TRBD2 matching over 8 bases. V lost 1 base to trimming and J lost 2 bases; unmatched junction nucleotides: 4. Germline CDR1 and CDR2: LNHNV and YYDKDF (reference sequence). This CDR3 has 15 amino acids.